Shown below are 29 T cell receptor beta chains from a single sample sequenced in a study of cytomegalovirus exposure and HLA in healthy donors. 13 Jbeta primers and 60 Vbeta primers were used for the PCR. Assay: immunoSEQ multiplex PCR; the TCRdb copy retains only in-frame clones and omits some. The sample lists 95,000 to 100,000 clones, 75% seen once, with about 9.4% in the top ten. Material for sequencing was PBMCs. The receptors originated from a middle-aged man in good health and CMV-seronegative.

CDR3 DNA sequence: TGTGCCAGCAGCCCCCCGGGTAGCTGGGAAAATGGACTCACCGGGGAGCTGTTTTTT. Encoded protein: CASSPPGSWENGLTGELFF. The genes are TRBV5-4 and TRBJ2-2; maybe TRBD2 (5 bases). CDR1 and CDR2 from the germline V gene are SGHNT and YYREEE (reference sequence). This CDR3 is 19 amino acids long. V was pared by 4 bases and J by 4 bases, with 26 bases between.

The rearrangement uses TRBV6-5 and TRBJ2-7, with TRBD1 matching 8 bases. The length of the CDR3 is 14 residues. The trim removed 0 bases at V and 5 bases at J, leaving 3 bases unmatched. Germline V gene data show CDR1 as MNHEY and CDR2 as SVGAGI. The CDR3 loop is CASSYSTGVHEQYF. CDR3 sequence (DNA): TGTGCCAGCAGTTACTCGACAGGGGTCCACGAGCAGTACTTC.

This clone was picked up a small number of times. This rearrangement joins TRBV4-1 to TRBJ2-7, with D perhaps matching TRBD1 (6 bases). Trimming stripped 3 bases from V and 6 bases from J, with 18 bases between. This CDR3 contains 15 residues. The germline V gene encodes CDR1 MGHRA and CDR2 YSYEKL. The CDR3 sequence: CASSQYLQGIGEQYF. The CDR3 DNA is TGCGCCAGCAGCCAGTACCTACAGGGAATCGGCGAGCAGTACTTC.

The gene calls are TRBV10-2 and TRBJ1-1; a weak D match, TRBD1 (5 bases). V was shortened by 4 bases and J by 6 bases, with 12 bases between the two germline ends. The CDR3 has 13 residues. Germline V gives CDR1 WSHSY, CDR2 SAAADI. CDR3 DNA: TGCGCCAGCAGTGCACATAGGGGTTCTGAAGCTTTCTTT. Residues: CASSAHRGSEAFF.

In its sample, this clone was seen a few times. The rearrangement links TRBV5-4 to TRBJ1-4, with D possibly matching TRBD1 (6 bases). The CDR3 runs to 18 residues. Between the trimmed V and J ends, which lost 3 bases and 0 bases, there was a span of 18 bases. Germline V gene data show CDR1 as SGHNT and CDR2 as YYREEE (reference sequence). DNA for the CDR3: TGTGCCAGCAGCTCGGGCGACTTGGGACACTCAACTAATGAAAAACTGTTTTTT. It is translated as CASSSGDLGHSTNEKLFF.

J is TRBJ2-6 and V is TRBV15; a weak D match, TRBD2 (5 bases). The CDR3 length is 16 residues. The V gene lost 2 bases and the J gene lost 0 bases, with 8 bases spanning the gap. Germline CDR1 LNHNV, CDR2 YYDKDF (reference sequence). The CDR3 bases are TGTGCCACCAGCAGACGAGGGTACTCTGGGGCCAACGTCCTGACTTTC. Its protein is CATSRRGYSGANVLTF.

This clone was seen only a few times. This chain joins TRBV7-9 and TRBJ1-4; no firm D call. The germline CDR1 and CDR2 sequences are SEHNR and FQNEAQ (reference sequence). The CDR3 contains 14 residues. V lost 5 bases and J lost 0, with 7 bases in between. DNA for the CDR3: TGTGCCAGCAGCGACTTTGCAACTAATGAAAAACTGTTTTTT. It yields the protein CASSDFATNEKLFF.

This clone has only a few counts. The V call is TRBV7-9, the J call TRBJ1-2; no clear D. The V and J ends lost 4 bases and 3 bases respectively, with 15 bases between them. This CDR3 region has 15 residues. Looked up from germline, CDR1 is SEHNR and CDR2 is FQNEAQ (reference sequence). CDR3 region: CASSYETAAYYGYTF. CDR3 coding DNA: TGTGCCAGCAGCTACGAGACTGCCGCTTACTATGGCTACACCTTC.

The chain recombines TRBV27 with TRBJ1-5, with TRBD1 matching 11 bases. Germline CDR1 is MNHEY and CDR2 is SMNVEV (reference sequence). J lost 3 bases, V lost 7 bases, and 5 bases had no gene match. The CDR3 contains 15 residues. The DNA of the CDR3 is TGTGCCAGCACCCGGACAGGGGGCCCCAATCAGCCCCAGCATTTT. Translation gives CASTRTGGPNQPQHF.

The table lists this clone with a few counts. This chain uses TRBV29-1 with TRBJ1-1, with D maybe TRBD1 (6 bases). Germline lookup yields CDR1 SQVTM and CDR2 ANQGSEA. This CDR3 has 15 amino acids. V was cut by 7 bases and J by 0 bases, with 18 bases left in between. The CDR3 reads CSAGPETGLNTEAFF. CDR3 DNA sequence: TGCAGCGCCGGACCGGAGACAGGACTGAACACTGAAGCTTTCTTT.

This sequence joins TRBV6-1 and TRBJ2-5; 10 bases agree with TRBD2. There are 14 residues in the CDR3. V gave up 6 bases and J gave up 14 bases; unmatched junction bases: 15. The germline CDR1 and CDR2 sequences are MNHNS and SASEGT. The CDR3 region is CASRTGTSETKGYF. Here the CDR3 DNA reads TGTGCCAGCAGAACCGGGACTAGCGAAACTAAAGGATACTTC.

The gene calls are TRBV18 and TRBJ2-2; 10 positions match TRBD2. The CDR3 totals 16 residues. Per the germline V gene, CDR1 is KGHSH and CDR2 is LQKENI. Trimming removed 4 bases from V and 4 bases from J; junction bases left unmatched: 6. CDR3 region: CASSQASGSSTGELFF. Written as DNA, the CDR3 is TGTGCCAGCTCACAGGCTAGCGGGAGCAGCACCGGGGAGCTGTTTTTT.

The chain is built from TRBV7-9 and TRBJ2-2, with 9 bases matching TRBD1. The length of the CDR3 is 15 residues. Losses at the gene ends were 4 bases for V and 2 bases for J; bases not matched to a gene: 2. Germline V gene sequence: CDR1 SEHNR, CDR2 FQNEAQ (reference sequence). The CDR3 here is CASSWDRANTGELFF. DNA of the CDR3: TGTGCCAGCAGCTGGGACAGGGCAAACACCGGGGAGCTGTTTTTT.

The chain carries TRBV5-6 and TRBJ2-7, with 11 bases lining up with TRBD1. The germline V gene encodes CDR1 SGHDT and CDR2 YYEEEE. The junction had 3 bases not matched to a gene; V was cut back by 4 bases and J by 6 bases. The CDR3 consists of 13 residues. The CDR3 spells CASSGGTGGEQYF. CDR3 bases: TGTGCCAGCAGCGGAGGGACAGGGGGCGAGCAGTACTTC.

This clone occurred a few times. This chain connects TRBV27 to TRBJ2-1, with 7 bases matching TRBD2. The CDR3 totals 13 residues. Looked up from germline, CDR1 is MNHEY and CDR2 is SMNVEV (reference sequence). V was clipped by 0 bases and J by 9 bases; unmatched bases: 2. CDR3 in amino acids: CASSLSREGEQFF. CDR3 DNA: TGTGCCAGCAGTTTATCGAGGGAGGGTGAGCAGTTCTTC.

The chain combines TRBV30 with TRBJ1-2; TRBD1 matches at 9 bases. V lost 1 base to trimming and J lost 4 bases; unmatched junction nucleotides: 4. Germline V gene lookup returns CDR1 GTSNPN and CDR2 SVGIG (reference sequence). CDR3 length equals 14 residues. CDR3 DNA sequence: TGTGCCTGGAGTGCGGGACAGGGACCCTATGGCTACACCTTC. It translates to CAWSAGQGPYGYTF.

The rearrangement uses TRBV19 and TRBJ2-2, with D possibly matching TRBD2 (5 bases). This CDR3 spans 15 amino acids. Germline lookup yields CDR1 LNHDA and CDR2 SQIVND (reference sequence). Trimming stripped 7 bases from V and 0 bases from J, with 12 bases between. The CDR3 DNA reads as TGTGCCAGTAACCGAGGGATACCGAACACCGGGGAGCTGTTTTTT. It yields the protein CASNRGIPNTGELFF.

CDR3 residues: CASGTSGIYNEQFF. In DNA form, the CDR3 reads TGTGCCAGCGGGACTAGCGGAATATACAATGAGCAGTTCTTC. The chain is built from TRBV14 and TRBJ2-1; 11 bases are shared with TRBD2. Germline values: CDR1 SGHDN, CDR2 FVKESK. The CDR3 loop spans 14 amino acids. J was trimmed by 4 bases and V by 8 bases; bases with no gene match: 4.

The chain joins TRBV5-8 to TRBJ1-2, with 8 bases matching TRBD1. V dropped 0 bases and J dropped 5; count of bases not matched to a gene: 6. There are 15 residues in the CDR3. Germline V gives CDR1 SGHTS, CDR2 YDEGEE. CDR3 region: CASSLAGQGRYGYTF. CDR3 bases: TGTGCCAGCAGCTTGGCCGGACAGGGAAGATATGGCTACACCTTC.

J is TRBJ1-1 and V is TRBV5-1; 7 positions agree with TRBD1. Per germline, CDR1 SGHRS and CDR2 YFSETQ. The CDR3 is 13 residues long. V was pared by 7 bases and J by 7 bases, with 10 bases of the junction left unmatched. The DNA of the CDR3 is TGCGCCAGCGGGAATGGACAGGACAGTGAAGCTTTCTTT. Its protein is CASGNGQDSEAFF.

This chain connects TRBV18 to TRBJ1-4; unclear D gene. V was pared by 0 bases and J by 7 bases, with 9 bases between. The length of the CDR3 is 14 residues. Germline CDR1 and CDR2: KGHSH and LQKENI. The CDR3 loop is CASSPPEGGEKLFF. Here the CDR3 DNA reads TGTGCCAGCTCACCACCGGAGGGAGGTGAAAAACTGTTTTTT. The full variable domain, with the rest looked up from reference TRBV18 and TRBJ1-4, is NAGVMQNPRHLVRRRGQEARLRCSPMKGHSHVYWYRQLPEEGLKFMVYLQKENIIDESGMPKERFSAEFPKEGPSILRIQQVVRGDSAAYFCASSPPEGGEKLFFGSGTQLSVL.

The chain links TRBV28 to TRBJ1-5; TRBD1 matches 7 bases. Germline V gene sequence: CDR1 MDHEN, CDR2 SYDVKM. The CDR3 is made up of 15 amino acids. V lost 6 bases, J lost 1 base, and 6 bases stayed unmatched. The CDR3 sequence is CASSKRQGSNQPQHF. Here the CDR3 DNA reads TGTGCCAGCAGCAAACGACAGGGAAGCAATCAGCCCCAGCATTTT.

The CDR3 region has the DNA TGTGCCAGCAGCCGTAGGACTAGCGGGAGCTACGAGCAGTACTTC. This translates into CASSRRTSGSYEQYF. The chain is built from TRBV7-9 and TRBJ2-7; 13 bases match TRBD2. The CDR3 runs to 15 residues. With 5 bases clipped from V and 3 bases from J, the junction kept 4 bases outside the gene matches. Germline V gives CDR1 SEHNR, CDR2 FQNEAQ (reference sequence).

V and J are TRBV27 and TRBJ2-7; 11 nucleotides line up with TRBD1. Germline V gene lookup returns CDR1 MNHEY and CDR2 SMNVEV (reference sequence). Trimming cost V 5 bases and J 4 bases; bases outside gene matches: 7. The CDR3 spans 15 residues. CDR3 loop: CASSRLGQGAYEQYF. CDR3 sequence (DNA): TGTGCCAGCAGTCGCCTAGGACAGGGGGCGTACGAGCAGTACTTC.

The V gene is TRBV2, the J gene TRBJ2-1; possible D gene TRBD2, 6 bases. Germline CDR1 and CDR2: SNHLY and FYNNEI. The CDR3 extends over 12 amino acids. The V end was cut by 7 bases, the J end by 5 bases, with 9 bases between. DNA for the CDR3: TGTGCCAGCACTCCGGGGGACAATGAGCAGTTCTTC. The encoded protein is CASTPGDNEQFF.

Concerning this clone: Within the sample, other DNA sequences also encode this same CDR3. The chain is built from TRBV18 and TRBJ1-1; TRBD1 might be the D (5 bases). Germline V gene sequence: CDR1 KGHSH, CDR2 LQKENI. This CDR3 region has 13 residues. Deletions cut 4 bases from V and 2 bases from J, with 8 bases between. This CDR3 is CASSLDRNTEAFF. CDR3 bases: TGTGCCAGCTCACTCGACAGAAACACTGAAGCTTTCTTT.

This clone was seen only a few times. This rearrangement joins TRBV27 to TRBJ1-4, with D possibly matching TRBD1 (6 bases). The V and J ends lost 5 bases and 7 bases respectively, with 29 bases between them. In germline, CDR1 is MNHEY, CDR2 SMNVEV (reference sequence). The CDR3 has 19 amino acids. CDR3 in amino acids: CASSLLGHTTGRLREKLFF. In nucleotides, the CDR3 is TGTGCCAGCAGTCTCCTCGGCCATACAACAGGGCGTTTGCGTGAAAAACTGTTTTTT.

The gene calls are TRBV30 and TRBJ1-2, with 7 bases identical to TRBD1. The CDR3 length is 14 residues. Looked up from germline, CDR1 is GTSNPN and CDR2 is SVGIG (reference sequence). With V trimmed by 0 bases and J by 2 bases, 3 bases remained unmatched. CDR3 sequence reads: CAWSVTGTNYGYTF. Written as DNA, the CDR3 is TGTGCCTGGAGTGTGACAGGGACCAACTATGGCTACACCTTC. Variable domain in full (rest from reference TRBV30 and TRBJ1-2): SQTIHQWPATLVQPVGSPLSLECTVEGTSNPNLYWYRQAAGRGLQLLFYSVGIGQISSEVPQNLSASRPQDRQFILSSKKLLLSDSGFYLCAWSVTGTNYGYTFGSGTRLTVV.

The chain carries TRBV10-1 and TRBJ1-5; 12 nucleotides line up with TRBD1. Germline lookup yields CDR1 WNHNN and CDR2 SYGVQD (reference sequence). The CDR3 totals 16 residues. V shed 9 bases and J 6 bases; nucleotides not matched to a gene: 12. The CDR3 here is CARENRDRGRIQPQHF. The DNA for the CDR3 is TGCGCCAGGGAGAATCGGGACAGGGGGCGCATTCAGCCCCAGCATTTT.